This T cell receptor (beta chain) originates from a study of shared clonotypes between healthy human individuals. Using immunoSEQ multiplex PCR, the repertoire was profiled, and TCRdb retains in-frame clones only, with some absent. The table shows approximately 2.3 million clones, with more than 85% occurring only once. The germline gives CDR1 SQVTM, CDR2 ANQGSEA. CDR3 length equals 14 residues. The germline V and J ends were trimmed by 4 bases and 4 bases, with 16 bases remaining between them. The sequence derives from a man aged 18 to 30 in good health. Some clones in this sample may be carry-over from other donors' samples. The sample was naive CD4+ T cells from PBMCs. The subset was: CD45RA+ positively selected. V gene TRBV29-1 combines with J gene TRBJ1-2; TRBD1 might be the D (6 bases). Here the CDR3 DNA reads TGCAGCGTTGGACACAGGGCAGCCCCCTATGGCTACACCTTC. Residues: CSVGHRAAPYGYTF.